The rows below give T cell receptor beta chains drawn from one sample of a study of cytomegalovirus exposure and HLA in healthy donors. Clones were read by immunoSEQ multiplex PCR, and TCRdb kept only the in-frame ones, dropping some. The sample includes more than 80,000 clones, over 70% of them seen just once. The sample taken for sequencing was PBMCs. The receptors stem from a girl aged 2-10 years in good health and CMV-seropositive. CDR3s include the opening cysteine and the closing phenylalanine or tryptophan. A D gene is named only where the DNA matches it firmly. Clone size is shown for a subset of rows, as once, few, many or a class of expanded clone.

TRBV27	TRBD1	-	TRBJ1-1	CASMGPIPDRAEGTEAFF	TGTGCCAGTATGGGGCCCATACCCGACAGGGCCGAGGGCACTGAAGCTTTCTTT
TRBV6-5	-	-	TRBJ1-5	CASSPGQLDQPQHF	TGTGCCAGCAGCCCTGGACAGCTAGATCAGCCCCAGCATTTT
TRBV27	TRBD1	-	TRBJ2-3	CASSPRQGSDTQYF	TGTGCCAGCAGTCCGAGACAGGGATCAGATACGCAGTATTTT
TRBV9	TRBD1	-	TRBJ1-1	CASSATGDLNTEAFF	TGTGCCAGCAGCGCCACAGGGGATCTAAACACTGAAGCTTTCTTT
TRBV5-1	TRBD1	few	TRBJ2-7	CATRTGSGTGGDEQYF	TGCGCCACCCGAACCGGATCCGGGACAGGGGGCGACGAGCAGTACTTC
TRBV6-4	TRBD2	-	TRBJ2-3	CASSDVGAGGPRTQYF	TGTGCCAGCAGTGACGTTGGAGCGGGAGGGCCTAGGACGCAGTATTTT
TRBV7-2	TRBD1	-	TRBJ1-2	CASSLGGLGTGEDYGYTF	TGTGCCAGCAGCTTAGGTGGGCTCGGGACAGGGGAGGACTATGGCTACACCTTC
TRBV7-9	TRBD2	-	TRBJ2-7	CASSPASGYEQYF	TGTGCCAGCAGTCCCGCTAGCGGCTACGAGCAGTACTTC
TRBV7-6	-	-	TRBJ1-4	CASSSDGNHRKGEKLFF	TGTGCCAGCAGCTCAGACGGGAACCACCGAAAGGGTGAAAAACTGTTTTTT
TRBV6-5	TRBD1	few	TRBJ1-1	CASSYGADRAGTEAFF	TGTGCCAGCAGTTACGGAGCTGACAGGGCTGGCACTGAAGCTTTCTTT
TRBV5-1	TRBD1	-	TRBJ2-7	CASSLFGIGTDAYEQYF	TGCGCCAGCAGCTTGTTCGGAATAGGGACAGACGCCTACGAGCAGTACTTC
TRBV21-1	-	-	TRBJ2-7	CASSTSAGQAPYEQYF	TGTGCCAGCAGCACCTCGGCCGGACAGGCCCCCTACGAGCAGTACTTC
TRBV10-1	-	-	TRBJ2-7	CASSAWVGAREQYF	TGCGCCAGCAGTGCCTGGGTGGGGGCTCGCGAGCAGTACTTC
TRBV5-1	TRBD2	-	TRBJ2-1	CASSLGGREHDNEQFF	TGCGCCAGCAGCTTGGGAGGGCGGGAGCACGACAATGAGCAGTTCTTC
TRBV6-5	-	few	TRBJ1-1	CASRLGQNTEAFF	TGTGCCAGCAGATTGGGGCAGAACACTGAAGCTTTCTTT
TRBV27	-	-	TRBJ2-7	CASSHRDSAYEQYF	TGTGCCAGCAGTCACCGGGACTCAGCCTACGAGCAGTACTTC
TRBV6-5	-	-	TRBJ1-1	CASSRWGDVNTEAFF	TGTGCCAGCAGCCGATGGGGGGATGTGAACACTGAAGCTTTCTTT
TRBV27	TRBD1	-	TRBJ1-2	CATSGGYGYTF	TGTGCCACTTCAGGGGGCTATGGCTACACCTTC
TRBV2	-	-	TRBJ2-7	CASSESGPLEHYEQYF	TGTGCCAGCAGTGAAAGCGGACCTCTGGAGCACTACGAGCAGTACTTC
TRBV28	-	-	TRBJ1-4	CASGGGNEKLFF	TGTGCCAGCGGGGGGGGTAATGAAAAACTGTTTTTT
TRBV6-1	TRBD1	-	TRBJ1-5	CASMETGGARQPQHF	TGTGCCAGCATGGAGACAGGGGGCGCGCGGCAGCCCCAGCATTTT
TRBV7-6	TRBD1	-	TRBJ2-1	CASSLGGTGGNEQFF	TGTGCCAGCAGCTTAGGTGGGACAGGGGGGAATGAGCAGTTCTTC
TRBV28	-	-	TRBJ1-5	CASGATNENQPQHF	TGTGCCAGCGGGGCGACGAACGAGAATCAGCCCCAGCATTTT
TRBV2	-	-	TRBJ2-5	CASKAPQGHETQYF	TGTGCCAGCAAAGCCCCTCAGGGCCATGAGACCCAGTACTTC
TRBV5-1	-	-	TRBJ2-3	CASPRQGRGTQYF	TGCGCCAGCCCTAGGCAGGGGAGGGGTACGCAGTATTTT
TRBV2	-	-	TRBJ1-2	CASSETGDGYTF	TGTGCCAGCAGTGAAACGGGGGACGGCTACACCTTC
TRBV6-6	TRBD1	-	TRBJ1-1	CASSRQGPTEAFF	TGTGCCAGCAGCCGACAGGGGCCCACTGAAGCTTTCTTT
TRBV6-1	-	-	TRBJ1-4	CASTPGGGHEKLFF	TGTGCCAGCACCCCTGGGGGGGGCCATGAAAAACTGTTTTTT